One sample yielded the 21 T cell receptor beta chains listed below, sequenced in a study of glioma-infiltrating T cells. The iRepertoire nested amplicon-rescue multiplex PCR amplified TCR alpha and beta CDR3s from RNA. TCRdb analysed the multiplex PCR reads with MiXCR anew, one entry per CDR3 protein. The sample yields 100,000 to 150,000 distinct CDR3 sequences, around 23% seen once. What was sequenced was glioma tissue, nonneoplastic brain tissue, or PBMCs (not recorded which). These TCRs come from a human donor with low-grade glioma or glioblastoma, undergoing nonglioma brain surgery, or in good health (not recorded which).

About this clonotype itself: This may be a read error: a much more frequent sequence differs by one nucleotide. The chain combines TRBV7-2 with TRBJ2-1; 8 nucleotides line up with TRBD2. CDR1 is SGHTA and CDR2 is FQGNSA in the germline V gene. J was trimmed by 4 bases and V by 6 bases; bases with no gene match: 8. This CDR3 spans 15 amino acids. CDR3 DNA sequence: TGTGCCAGCAGAGGGGGACTAGGGATGTACAATGAGCAGTTCTTC. Protein sequence: CASRGGLGMYNEQFF.

The rearrangement uses TRBV11-2 and TRBJ1-4, with unresolved D. Trimming shortened V by 3 bases and J by 1 base, and 9 bases separated the two germline ends. CDR3 length: 15 amino acids. Germline CDR1 is SGHAT and CDR2 is FQNNGV. The CDR3 region is CASSFRARTNEKLFF. The CDR3 DNA reads as TGTGCCAGCAGCTTTCGGGCAAGAACTAATGAAAAACTGTTTTTT. The whole variable domain, remainder taken from reference TRBV11-2 and TRBJ1-4, is EAGVAQSPRYKIIEKRQSVAFWCNPISGHATLYWYQQILGQGPKLLIQFQNNGVVDDSQLPKDRFSAERLKGVDSTLKIQPAKLEDSAVYLCASSFRARTNEKLFFGSGTQLSVL.

On this clonotype itself: This may arise from a read error, as a much more abundant clone is one base away. J is TRBJ2-3 and V is TRBV4-1, with a weak D call TRBD1 (5 bases). The tail of the sequence fits TRBJ1-5 better, so the J call may be wrong. The CDR3 contains 19 residues. Germline V gene sequence: CDR1 MGHRA, CDR2 YSYEKL. The CDR3 nucleotides read TGCGCCAGCAGCCAAGCCGGCGCAAGCGGGAGGGCCGAGACAGATACGCAGCATTTT. Amino acids: CASSQAGASGRAETDTQHF.

This rearrangement joins TRBV7-8 to TRBJ1-2; no definite D call. V shed 5 bases and J shed 7 bases, with 23 bases lying between them. This CDR3 spans 16 amino acids. Germline CDR1 reads SGHVS; CDR2 reads FQNEAQ. The CDR3 region has the DNA TGTGCCAGCAGCCCCTTGTCGGCAGCATTTAATCGTGGCTACACCTTC. Protein: CASSPLSAAFNRGYTF.

At least ten counts were recorded for this clonotype. The rearrangement joins TRBV7-2 to TRBJ1-3; D is unresolved. Germline V gives CDR1 SGHTA, CDR2 FQGNSA. Deletions cut 3 bases from V and 0 bases from J, with 18 bases between. There are 18 residues in the CDR3. CDR3: CASSLEFLGLSSGNTIYF. CDR3 DNA: TGTGCCAGCAGCTTGGAGTTTTTGGGCTTAAGCTCTGGAAACACCATATATTTT.

Concerning this clonotype itself: Being one base from a much bigger clone, this may be a read error. This rearrangement joins TRBV7-2 to TRBJ1-3; D unresolved. There are 16 residues in the CDR3. CDR1 and CDR2 (germline): SGHTA, FQGNSA. The CDR3 here is CASSLMVSSSGNAIYF. In nucleotides, the CDR3 is TGTGCCAGCAGCTTAATGGTCTCGAGCTCTGGAAACGCCATATATTTT.

This clonotype was counted ten times or more. The chain uses TRBV12-3 or TRBV12-4 and TRBJ2-1; no firm D call. This CDR3 is built from 13 residues. Trimming took 7 bases from V and 8 from J, leaving 15 bases between them. As DNA, the CDR3 is TGTGCCAGCAACCGAGCCAGTAGGGATGAGCAGTTCTTC. This encodes CASNRASRDEQFF.

The chain has TRBV12-3 or TRBV12-4 and TRBJ1-2, with TRBD1 as a possible D gene (5 bases). With 5 bases removed from V and 8 bases from J, the gap between germline ends came to 12 bases. The CDR3 runs to 12 residues. CDR3 protein: CASSLDSRGYTF. CDR3 coding DNA: TGTGCCAGCAGTCTTGACAGTCGCGGCTACACCTTC.

This clonotype appeared many times. The gene calls are TRBV4-3 and TRBJ2-3; D unclear. Trimming shortened V by 4 bases and J by 1 base, and 12 bases separated the two germline ends. The CDR3 spans 15 residues. Germline values: CDR1 LGHNA, CDR2 YSLEER. The DNA for the CDR3 is TGCGCCAGCAGCCTCTCGCTGGTAGGCACAGATACGCAGTATTTT. It translates to CASSLSLVGTDTQYF.

This chain uses TRBV7-3 with TRBJ2-7; 7 nucleotides line up with TRBD2. CDR3 size: 15 residues. V gave up 3 bases and J gave up 5 bases; unmatched junction bases: 10. The germline V gene encodes CDR1 SGHTA and CDR2 FQGTGA. The CDR3 nucleotides read TGTGCCAGCAGCTTTGGCGGGAGTTTAGGTAACGAGCAGTACTTC. Protein sequence: CASSFGGSLGNEQYF.

Remarks on this clonotype: This may be a read error, as it is one base from a much larger clone. The rearrangement links TRBV14 to TRBJ1-2; 8 bases agree with TRBD1. The V gene's germline CDR1 is SGHDN and CDR2 FVKESK. V dropped 0 bases and J dropped 3; count of bases not matched to a gene: 6. The CDR3 contains 16 residues. CDR3 sequence (DNA): TGTGCCAGCAGCCAAGATATGGGACAGGCTTACTATGGCTACACCTTC. It specifies CASSQDMGQAYYGYTF.

On this clonotype: This could be a read error, since a much larger clone is one nucleotide away. The V call is TRBV29-1, the J call TRBJ2-1; 8 bases are a match to TRBD2. The V and J ends lost 7 bases and 8 bases, in that order; junction bases with no gene match: 7. In germline, CDR1 is SQVTM, CDR2 ANQGSEA. The CDR3 is 12 amino acids. The DNA of the CDR3 is TGCAGCGCTACTCTAGCGGGCTATGAGCAGTTCTTC. This encodes CSATLAGYEQFF.

This clonotype occurred a few times. The V and J genes are TRBV30 and TRBJ1-1, with a weak D call TRBD1 (6 bases). The CDR3 is 13 residues long. Trimming shortened V by 3 bases and J by 6 bases, and 14 bases separated the two germline ends. Germline lookup yields CDR1 GTSNPN and CDR2 SVGIG (reference sequence). The DNA of the CDR3 is TGTGCCTGGAGGTTCAGGGGCGCGGCTGAAGCTTTCTTT. Amino acids: CAWRFRGAAEAFF.

This clonotype was found many times. The rearrangement links TRBV20-1 to TRBJ2-3; no definite D call. The CDR3 covers 12 residues. Germline lookup yields CDR1 DFQATT and CDR2 SNEGSKA (reference sequence). Trimming left V 6 bases short and J 1 base short, with 8 bases between. The CDR3 region is CSAVRGTDTQYF. The CDR3 DNA follows: TGCAGTGCCGTTAGGGGCACAGATACGCAGTATTTT.

This clonotype was seen a few times. The gene calls are TRBV9 and TRBJ2-1; the match to TRBD1 covers 12 bases. The J segment lost 6 bases and the V segment lost 0 bases, leaving 4 bases of the junction unmatched. Germline CDR1 SGDLS, CDR2 YYNGEE. The CDR3 spans 16 residues. CDR3 sequence: CASSVVPGQGANEQFF. The CDR3 DNA sequence: TGTGCCAGCAGCGTAGTCCCGGGACAGGGGGCCAATGAGCAGTTCTTC.

There are many counts of this clonotype. V is TRBV18 and J is TRBJ2-5; D remains unclear. V gave up 3 bases and J gave up 3 bases, with 11 bases separating them. The CDR3 spans 14 residues. The V gene's germline CDR1 is KGHSH and CDR2 LQKENI. The CDR3: CASSPDQGKETQYF. The DNA for the CDR3 is TGTGCCAGCTCACCCGACCAAGGGAAAGAGACCCAGTACTTC.

A remark on this clonotype: A much larger clone lies one base from this, so it may be a read error. The chain couples TRBV24-1 to TRBJ2-1; 8 bases line up with TRBD1. CDR3 length: 15 amino acids. In germline, CDR1 is KGHDR, CDR2 SFDVKD. CDR3 nucleotides: TGTGCCACCAGTGATCCGACAGGGGCTGTCAATGAGCAGCTCTTC. Its translation is CATSDPTGAVNEQLF.

This clonotype was seen more than once but under ten times. In DNA form, the CDR3 reads TGTGCCAGCAGCGTCTCGGATCCCGGAGTGGGTGAATCCTACGAGCAGTACTTC. It encodes CASSVSDPGVGESYEQYF. V is TRBV7-2 and J is TRBJ2-7; D gene unclear. The germline gives CDR1 SGHTA, CDR2 FQGNSA. The CDR3 runs 18 residues. With 5 bases removed from V and 1 base from J, the gap between germline ends came to 24 bases.

Points on this clonotype: A much larger clone differs from this one at a single base, so this may be a read error. The chain couples TRBV6-6 to TRBJ2-7; 7 bases fit TRBD1. V lost 0 bases, J lost 2 bases, and 7 bases stayed unmatched. There are 16 residues in the CDR3. Per germline, CDR1 MNHNY and CDR2 SVGAGI (reference sequence). The CDR3 DNA sequence: TGTGCCAGCAGTTACTCGCTGACAGGGAGCCCCTACGAGCAGTACTTC. This codes for CASSYSLTGSPYEQYF.

At least ten counts were recorded for this clonotype. The V and J genes are TRBV2 and TRBJ1-2; D not resolved. The CDR3 length is 14 residues. Germline values: CDR1 SNHLY, CDR2 FYNNEI. V gave up 6 bases and J gave up 3 bases, with 14 bases separating them. The CDR3 DNA reads as TGTGCCAGCAGCAGCACCGGATATTACTATGGCTACACCTTC. It translates to CASSSTGYYYGYTF.

This clonotype was counted many times. J is TRBJ1-4 and V is TRBV6-1; D gene ambiguous. Germline CDR1 reads MNHNS; CDR2 reads SASEGT. There are 15 residues in the CDR3. With 4 bases removed from V and 4 bases from J, the gap between germline ends came to 13 bases. DNA for the CDR3: TGTGCCAGCAGTGGAGCCCCCCGTCGTAATGAAAAACTGTTTTTT. Its protein product is CASSGAPRRNEKLFF.